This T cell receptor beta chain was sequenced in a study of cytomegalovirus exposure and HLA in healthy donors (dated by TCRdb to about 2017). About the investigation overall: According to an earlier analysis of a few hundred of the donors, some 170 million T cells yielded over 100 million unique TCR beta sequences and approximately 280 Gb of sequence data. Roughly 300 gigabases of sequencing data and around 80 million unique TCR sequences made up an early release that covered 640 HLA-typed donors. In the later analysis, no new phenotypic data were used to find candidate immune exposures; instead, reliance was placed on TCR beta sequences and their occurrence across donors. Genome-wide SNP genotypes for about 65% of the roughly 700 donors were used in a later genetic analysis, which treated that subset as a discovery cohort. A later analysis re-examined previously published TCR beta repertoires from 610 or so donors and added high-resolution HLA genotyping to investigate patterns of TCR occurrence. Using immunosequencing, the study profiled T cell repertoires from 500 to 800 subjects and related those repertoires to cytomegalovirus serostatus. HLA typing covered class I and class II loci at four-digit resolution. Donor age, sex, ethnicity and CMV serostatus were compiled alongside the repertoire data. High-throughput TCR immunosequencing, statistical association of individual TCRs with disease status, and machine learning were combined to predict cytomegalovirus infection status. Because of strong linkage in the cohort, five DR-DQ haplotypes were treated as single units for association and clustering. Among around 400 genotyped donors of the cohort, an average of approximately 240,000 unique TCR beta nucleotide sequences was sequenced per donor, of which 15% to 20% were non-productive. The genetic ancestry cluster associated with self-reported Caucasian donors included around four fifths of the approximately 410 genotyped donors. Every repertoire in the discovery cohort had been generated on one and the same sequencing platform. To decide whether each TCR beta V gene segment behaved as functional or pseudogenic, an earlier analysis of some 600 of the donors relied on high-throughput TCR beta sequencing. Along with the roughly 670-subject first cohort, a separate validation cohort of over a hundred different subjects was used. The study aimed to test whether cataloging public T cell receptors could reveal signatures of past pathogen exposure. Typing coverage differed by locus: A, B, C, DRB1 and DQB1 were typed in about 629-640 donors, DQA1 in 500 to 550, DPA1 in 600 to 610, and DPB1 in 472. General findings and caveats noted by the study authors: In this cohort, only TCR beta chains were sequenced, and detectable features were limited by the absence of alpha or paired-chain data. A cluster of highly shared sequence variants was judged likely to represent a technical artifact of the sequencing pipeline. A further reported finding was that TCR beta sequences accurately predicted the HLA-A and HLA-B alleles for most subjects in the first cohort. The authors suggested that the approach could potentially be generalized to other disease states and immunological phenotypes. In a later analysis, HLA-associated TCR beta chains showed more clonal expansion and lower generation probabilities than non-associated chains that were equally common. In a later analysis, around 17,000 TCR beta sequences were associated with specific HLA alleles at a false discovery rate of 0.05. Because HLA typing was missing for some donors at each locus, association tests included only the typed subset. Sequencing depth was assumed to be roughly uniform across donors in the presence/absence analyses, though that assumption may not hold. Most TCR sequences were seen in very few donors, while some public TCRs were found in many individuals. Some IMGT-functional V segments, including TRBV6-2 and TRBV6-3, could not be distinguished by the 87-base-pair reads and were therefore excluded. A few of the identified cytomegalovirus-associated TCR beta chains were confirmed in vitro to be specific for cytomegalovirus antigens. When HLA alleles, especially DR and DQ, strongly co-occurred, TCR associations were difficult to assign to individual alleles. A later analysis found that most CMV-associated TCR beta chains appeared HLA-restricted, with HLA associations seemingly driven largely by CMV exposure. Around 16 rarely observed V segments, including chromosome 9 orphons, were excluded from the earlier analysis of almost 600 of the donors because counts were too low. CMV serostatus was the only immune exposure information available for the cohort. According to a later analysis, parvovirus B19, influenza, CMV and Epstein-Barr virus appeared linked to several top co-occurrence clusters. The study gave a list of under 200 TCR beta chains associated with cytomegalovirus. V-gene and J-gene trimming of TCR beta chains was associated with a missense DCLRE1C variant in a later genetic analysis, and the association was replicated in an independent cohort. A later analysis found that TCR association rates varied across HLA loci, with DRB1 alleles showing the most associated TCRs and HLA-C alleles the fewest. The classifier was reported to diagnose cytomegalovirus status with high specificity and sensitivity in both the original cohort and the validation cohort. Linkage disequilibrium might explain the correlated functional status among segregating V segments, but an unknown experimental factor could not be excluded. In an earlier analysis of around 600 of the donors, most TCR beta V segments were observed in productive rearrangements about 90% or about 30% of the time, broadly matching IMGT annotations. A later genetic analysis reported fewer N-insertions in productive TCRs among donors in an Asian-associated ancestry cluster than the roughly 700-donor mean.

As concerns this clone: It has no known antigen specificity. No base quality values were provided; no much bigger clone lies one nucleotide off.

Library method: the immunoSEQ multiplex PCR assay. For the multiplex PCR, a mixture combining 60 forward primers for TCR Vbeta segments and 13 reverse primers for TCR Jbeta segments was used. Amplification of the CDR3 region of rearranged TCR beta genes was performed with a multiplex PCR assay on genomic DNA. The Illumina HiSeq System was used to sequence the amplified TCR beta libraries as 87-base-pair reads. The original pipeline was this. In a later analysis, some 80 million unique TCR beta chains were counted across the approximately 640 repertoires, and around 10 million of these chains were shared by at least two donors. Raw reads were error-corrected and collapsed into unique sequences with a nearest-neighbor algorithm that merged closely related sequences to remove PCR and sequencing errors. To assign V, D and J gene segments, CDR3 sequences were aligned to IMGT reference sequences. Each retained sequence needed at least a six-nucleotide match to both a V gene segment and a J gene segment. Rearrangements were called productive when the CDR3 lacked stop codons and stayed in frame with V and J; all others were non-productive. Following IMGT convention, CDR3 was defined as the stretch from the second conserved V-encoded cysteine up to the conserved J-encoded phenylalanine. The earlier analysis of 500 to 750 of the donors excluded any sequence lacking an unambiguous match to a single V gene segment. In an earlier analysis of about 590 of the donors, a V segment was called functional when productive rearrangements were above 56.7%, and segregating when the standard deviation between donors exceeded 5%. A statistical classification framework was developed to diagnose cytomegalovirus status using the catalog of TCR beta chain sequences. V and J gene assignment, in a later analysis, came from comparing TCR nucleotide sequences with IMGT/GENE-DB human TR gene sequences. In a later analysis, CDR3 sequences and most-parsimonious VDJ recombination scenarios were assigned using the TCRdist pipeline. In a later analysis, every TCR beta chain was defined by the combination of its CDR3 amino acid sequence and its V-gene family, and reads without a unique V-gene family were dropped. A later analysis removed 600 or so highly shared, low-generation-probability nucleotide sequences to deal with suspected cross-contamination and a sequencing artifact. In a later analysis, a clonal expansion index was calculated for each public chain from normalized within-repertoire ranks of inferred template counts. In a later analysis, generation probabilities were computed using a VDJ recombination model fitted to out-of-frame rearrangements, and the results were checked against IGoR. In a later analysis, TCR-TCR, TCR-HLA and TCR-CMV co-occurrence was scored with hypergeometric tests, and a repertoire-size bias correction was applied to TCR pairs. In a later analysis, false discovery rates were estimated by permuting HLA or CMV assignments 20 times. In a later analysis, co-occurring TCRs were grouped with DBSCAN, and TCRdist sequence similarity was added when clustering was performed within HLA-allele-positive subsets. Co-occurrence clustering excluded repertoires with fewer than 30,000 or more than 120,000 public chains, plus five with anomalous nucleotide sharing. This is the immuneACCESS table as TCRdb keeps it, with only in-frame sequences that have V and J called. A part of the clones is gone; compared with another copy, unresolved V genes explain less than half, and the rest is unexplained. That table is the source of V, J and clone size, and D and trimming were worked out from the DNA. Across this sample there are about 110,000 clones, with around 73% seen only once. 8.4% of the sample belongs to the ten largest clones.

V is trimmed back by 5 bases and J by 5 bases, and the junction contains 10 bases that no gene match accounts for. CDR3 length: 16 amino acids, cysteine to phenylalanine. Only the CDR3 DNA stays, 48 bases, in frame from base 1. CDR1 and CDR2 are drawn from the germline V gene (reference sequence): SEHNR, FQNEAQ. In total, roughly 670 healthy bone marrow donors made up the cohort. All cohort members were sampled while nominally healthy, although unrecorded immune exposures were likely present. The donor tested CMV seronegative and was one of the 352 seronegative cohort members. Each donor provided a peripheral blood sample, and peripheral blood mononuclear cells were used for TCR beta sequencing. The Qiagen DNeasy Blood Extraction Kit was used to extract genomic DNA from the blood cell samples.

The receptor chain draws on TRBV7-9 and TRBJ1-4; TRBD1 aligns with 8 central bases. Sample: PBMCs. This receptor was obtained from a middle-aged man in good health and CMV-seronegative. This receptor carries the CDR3 CASSPNQGDRNEKLFF. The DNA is TGTGCCAGCAGCCCTAATCAGGGGGACAGGAATGAAAAACTGTTTTTT.